The 3 T cell receptor beta chains presented below share a single source sample, sequenced in a study of Graves' ophthalmopathy and Graves' hyperthyroidism. The authors amplified TCR beta CDR3 regions from RNA transcripts. First-round RT-PCR used HTBI primers; second-round multiplex PCR followed. TCRdb processed the multiplex PCR reads anew with MiXCR; each CDR3 protein has one entry. The data hold some 1.1 million distinct CDR3 sequences, with about 35% observed a single time. Material: peripheral blood or thyroid tissue (not recorded which). Receptor source: an adult man with Graves' hyperthyroidism.

The chain uses TRBV29-1 and TRBJ2-7; 7 bases align to TRBD2. The junction had 4 bases not matched to a gene; V was cut back by 6 bases and J by 5 bases. Germline CDR1 is SQVTM and CDR2 is ANQGSEA. The CDR3 has 11 amino acids. The CDR3 DNA reads as TGCAGCGTCACCCGGGGGGACGAGCAGTACTTC. Protein product: CSVTRGDEQYF.

A word on this clonotype: The CDR3 carries no conserved terminal phenylalanine or tryptophan, so it likely arises from a read error. Because the CDR3's place on the DNA is in doubt, the DNA is left out and the CDR3 is given as listed by TCRdb. The genes are TRBV10-3 and TRBJ1-1; the table assigns TRBD1, which was not confirmed against the DNA. Ends included, the CDR3 has 12 residues. From germline, CDR1 is ENHRY and CDR2 SYGVKD. The CDR3 spells CAISESRGRERI.

Ten or more counts support this clonotype. The chain joins TRBV5-5 to TRBJ1-2; 7 nucleotides match TRBD1. The ends lost 4 bases at V and 8 bases at J; junction bases unmatched: 14. The CDR3 covers 15 residues. CDR1 is SGHKS, CDR2 YYEKEE, per germline (reference sequence). The CDR3 sequence: CASSHELDRAVGYTF. The CDR3 DNA sequence: TGTGCCAGCAGCCATGAACTAGACAGGGCGGTCGGCTACACCTTC.